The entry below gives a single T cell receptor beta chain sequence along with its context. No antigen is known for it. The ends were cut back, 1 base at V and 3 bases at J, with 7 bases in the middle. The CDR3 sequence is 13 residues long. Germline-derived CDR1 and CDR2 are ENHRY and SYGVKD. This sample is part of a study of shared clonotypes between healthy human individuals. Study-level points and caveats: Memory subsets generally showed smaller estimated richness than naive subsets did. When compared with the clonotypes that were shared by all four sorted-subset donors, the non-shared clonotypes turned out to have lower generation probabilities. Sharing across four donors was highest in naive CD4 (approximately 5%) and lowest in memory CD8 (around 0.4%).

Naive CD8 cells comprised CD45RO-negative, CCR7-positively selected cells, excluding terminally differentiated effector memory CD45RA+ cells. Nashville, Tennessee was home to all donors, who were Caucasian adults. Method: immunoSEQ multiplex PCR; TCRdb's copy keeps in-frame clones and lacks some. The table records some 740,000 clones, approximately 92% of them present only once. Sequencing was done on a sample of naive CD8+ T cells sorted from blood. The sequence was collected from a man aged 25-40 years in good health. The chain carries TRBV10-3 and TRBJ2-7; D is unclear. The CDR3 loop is CAISEYNRYEQYF. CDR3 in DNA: TGTGCCATCAGTGAGTACAACCGCTACGAGCAGTACTTC.